Presented here are 7 T cell receptor beta chains from one specimen sequenced in a study of shared T cell receptors in the human thymus. Libraries were prepared by immunoSEQ multiplex PCR; TCRdb keeps only in-frame clonotypes and omits some of them. Among about 540,000 clones, around 82% were seen once, and the ten largest hold 0.01% to 0.015%. These data are also associated with another study on human thymus T cells.

Sequenced: thymocytes. These receptors all come from a boy under three years old with a congenital heart defect.

The chain carries TRBV5-6 and TRBJ1-3; tentatively, D is TRBD1 (5 bases). The CDR3 loop spans 15 amino acids. Germline lookup yields CDR1 SGHDT and CDR2 YYEEEE. Between the trimmed V and J ends, which lost 3 bases and 7 bases, there was a span of 17 bases. Here the CDR3 reads CASSWGRGRDNTIYF. CDR3 nucleotide sequence: TGTGCCAGCAGCTGGGGTAGGGGCAGGGATAACACCATATATTTT.

This clone was seen only a few times. V is TRBV4-1 and J is TRBJ2-7; unclear D gene. Germline CDR1 reads MGHRA; CDR2 reads YSYEKL. The CDR3 loop spans 15 amino acids. V was shortened by 5 bases and J by 3 bases, with 17 bases between the two germline ends. This CDR3 is CASSTRPGSLYEQYF. CDR3 in DNA: TGCGCCAGCAGCACCCGACCAGGTTCCCTCTACGAGCAGTACTTC.

The V gene is TRBV9, the J gene TRBJ2-7; D may be TRBD1 (5 bases). CDR1 is SGDLS and CDR2 is YYNGEE in the germline V gene. The CDR3 is 15 amino acids. V lost 3 bases, J lost 0 bases, and 13 bases lay in between. The CDR3 region has the DNA TGTGCCAGCAGCGCACAGGTTGAGAGCTCCTACGAGCAGTACTTC. The encoded protein is CASSAQVESSYEQYF. The whole variable domain, filled in from reference TRBV9 and TRBJ2-7, reads DSGVTQTPKHLITATGQRVTLRCSPRSGDLSVYWYQQSLDQGLQFLIQYYNGEERAKGNILERFSAQQFPDLHSELNLSSLELGDSALYFCASSAQVESSYEQYFGPGTRLTVT.

This chain uses TRBV2 with TRBJ1-1; D may be TRBD1 (5 bases). The germline V and J ends were trimmed by 7 bases and 5 bases, with 17 bases remaining between them. CDR1 SNHLY and CDR2 FYNNEI come from the germline V gene. The CDR3 extends over 14 amino acids. CDR3 sequence: CASTGGGKGTEAFF. The CDR3 region has the DNA TGTGCCAGCACCGGGGGAGGGAAGGGGACTGAAGCTTTCTTT.

The V call is TRBV7-2, the J call TRBJ2-3; 10 nucleotides match TRBD2. Per germline, CDR1 SGHTA and CDR2 FQGNSA. The J segment lost 5 bases and the V segment lost 5 bases, leaving 13 bases of the junction unmatched. The length of the CDR3 is 17 residues. CDR3 in DNA: TGTGCCAGCAGCCCGGGCGCTAGCGGGAGCAAGGAAGATACGCAGTATTTT. This sequence encodes CASSPGASGSKEDTQYF.

The rearrangement joins TRBV29-1 to TRBJ1-6; TRBD1 agrees at 11 bases. The germline V gene has CDR1 SQVTM and CDR2 ANQGSEA. CDR3 length equals 15 residues. V was pared by 7 bases and J by 10 bases, with 12 bases of the junction left unmatched. CDR3 sequence reads: CSASGTGGLGSPLHF. The DNA of the CDR3 is TGCAGCGCCTCAGGGACAGGGGGTTTAGGGTCACCCCTCCACTTT.

The chain carries TRBV7-6 and TRBJ2-1, with 11 positions matching TRBD2. The CDR3 sequence is 17 residues long. CDR1 is SGHVS and CDR2 is FNYEAQ in the germline V gene. The junction had 11 bases not matched to a gene; V was cut back by 4 bases and J by 6 bases. CDR3: CASSSTSGRKLGNEQFF. CDR3 nucleotides: TGTGCCAGCAGCTCCACTAGCGGGAGAAAGCTCGGCAATGAGCAGTTCTTC.